The 5 T cell receptor beta chains presented below share a single source sample, sequenced in a study of cytomegalovirus exposure and HLA in healthy donors. Primers included in the PCR were 60 Vbeta and 13 Jbeta primers. Only in-frame clones appear in the TCRdb table, and some are missing; sequencing was by immunoSEQ multiplex PCR. The repertoire holds around 190,000 clones, with over 65% as singletons. The specimen was PBMCs. The receptors were gathered from a woman aged 25 to 45 in good health and CMV-seronegative.

This chain joins TRBV6-1 and TRBJ2-5; 8 bases are a match to TRBD1. Germline trimming cut 5 bases from V and 5 bases from J; bases unmatched to any gene: 10. The CDR3 runs to 15 residues. Germline V gene data show CDR1 as MNHNS and CDR2 as SASEGT. Here the CDR3 reads CASSFQGAGGETQYF. In DNA, the CDR3 is TGTGCCAGCAGTTTTCAGGGGGCAGGAGGGGAGACCCAGTACTTC.

In this sample, this clone turned up a few times. This chain uses TRBV5-6 with TRBJ2-4; 9 positions match TRBD2. In germline, CDR1 is SGHDT, CDR2 YYEEEE. CDR3 length: 18 residues. Trimming removed 4 bases from V and 0 bases from J; junction bases left unmatched: 11. The CDR3 here is CASSLPSGAVGAKNIQYF. The CDR3 region has the DNA TGTGCCAGCAGCCTCCCTAGCGGGGCCGTGGGAGCCAAAAACATTCAGTACTTC.

The chain uses TRBV6-5 and TRBJ1-2, with 10 bases lining up with TRBD1. The CDR3 runs to 14 residues. CDR1 MNHEY and CDR2 SVGAGI come from the germline V gene. After removal of 6 bases from V and 7 bases from J, the junction contained 8 bases not matched to a gene. CDR3 region: CASRTGTGASGYTF. CDR3 coding DNA: TGTGCCAGCAGGACCGGGACAGGGGCTAGTGGCTACACCTTC.

The rearrangement links TRBV7-9 to TRBJ2-1, with 10 bases identical to TRBD2. This CDR3 has 15 residues. J was trimmed by 6 bases and V by 6 bases; bases with no gene match: 8. Germline V gene data show CDR1 as SEHNR and CDR2 as FQNEAQ (reference sequence). The DNA of the CDR3 is TGTGCCAGCAGAGAAGCGGGAGGGCCCGGCAATGAGCAGTTCTTC. Amino acids: CASREAGGPGNEQFF.

This chain uses TRBV5-1 with TRBJ2-7; 8 bases match TRBD1. The germline V gene has CDR1 SGHRS and CDR2 YFSETQ. J was trimmed by 5 bases and V by 4 bases; bases with no gene match: 8. CDR3 length equals 14 residues. CDR3 in amino acids: CASSPGQDPNEQYF. The CDR3 DNA sequence: TGCGCCAGCAGCCCGGGACAGGACCCGAACGAGCAGTACTTC.